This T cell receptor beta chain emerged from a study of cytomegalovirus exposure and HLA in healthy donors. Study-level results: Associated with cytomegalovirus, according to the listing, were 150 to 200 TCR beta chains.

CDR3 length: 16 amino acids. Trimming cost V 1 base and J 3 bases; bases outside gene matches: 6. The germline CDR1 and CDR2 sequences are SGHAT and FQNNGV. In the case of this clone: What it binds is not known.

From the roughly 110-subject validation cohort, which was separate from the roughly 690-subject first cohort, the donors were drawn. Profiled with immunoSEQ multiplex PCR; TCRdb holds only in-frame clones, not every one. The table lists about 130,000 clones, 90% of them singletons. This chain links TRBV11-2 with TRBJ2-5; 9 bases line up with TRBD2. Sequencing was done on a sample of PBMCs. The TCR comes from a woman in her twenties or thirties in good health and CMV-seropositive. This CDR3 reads CASSLVAGGPEETQYF. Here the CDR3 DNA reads TGTGCCAGCAGCTTAGTTGCGGGAGGGCCAGAAGAGACCCAGTACTTC.